The present TCR beta chain was sequenced within a study of blood T cell repertoires in COVID-19. Sequencing was performed with immunoSEQ multiplex PCR; in TCRdb, only in-frame clones are kept and a portion is missing. The profile shows a few hundred thousand clones, 88% of them singletons. This CDR3 has 12 residues. Germline CDR1 reads KGHSH; CDR2 reads LQKENI. Losses at the gene ends were 2 bases for V and 13 bases for J; bases not matched to a gene: 7. The source material was PBMCs or T cells enriched from blood (not recorded which). The V gene is TRBV18, the J gene TRBJ1-2; TRBD1 matches at 7 bases. This clonotype was obtained from a man aged 25-40 years who had recovered from COVID-19. CDR3 protein: CASSPAQGDGTF. The CDR3 nucleotides read TGTGCCAGCTCACCAGCGCAGGGGGACGGCACCTTC.